This TCR beta chain is drawn from a study of regulatory T cells in long-lasting Graves disease. This clonotype occurred many times. Combining iRepertoire HTBI primers with Arm-PCR of CDR3 regions, the authors built TCR beta libraries. Via MiXCR, TCRdb re-called the multiplex PCR reads, giving one row per CDR3 protein. The sample has about 460,000 distinct CDR3 sequences, 22% seen once. Time point denoted: persistent/refractory GD, antithyroid drugs over 5 years with positive TRAb. Scientists built the TCR library using RNA that was extracted from PBMCs. Graves' disease diagnosis was established per American Thyroid Association guidelines. The CDR3 runs 13 residues. The germline gives CDR1 MDHEN, CDR2 SYDVKM. Trimming took 6 bases from V and 6 from J; bases not matched to a gene: 6.

The gene calls are TRBV28 and TRBJ1-2, with 8 bases matching TRBD1. The source of this sequence is a female donor with Graves disease. Here the sequenced sample was peripheral blood mononuclear cells (PBMCs), taken when the disease was refractory, from a patient treated with antithyroid drugs. For the CDR3, the DNA is TGTGCCAGCAGCACGGACAGGGTCCATGGCTACACCTTC. Protein sequence: CASSTDRVHGYTF.